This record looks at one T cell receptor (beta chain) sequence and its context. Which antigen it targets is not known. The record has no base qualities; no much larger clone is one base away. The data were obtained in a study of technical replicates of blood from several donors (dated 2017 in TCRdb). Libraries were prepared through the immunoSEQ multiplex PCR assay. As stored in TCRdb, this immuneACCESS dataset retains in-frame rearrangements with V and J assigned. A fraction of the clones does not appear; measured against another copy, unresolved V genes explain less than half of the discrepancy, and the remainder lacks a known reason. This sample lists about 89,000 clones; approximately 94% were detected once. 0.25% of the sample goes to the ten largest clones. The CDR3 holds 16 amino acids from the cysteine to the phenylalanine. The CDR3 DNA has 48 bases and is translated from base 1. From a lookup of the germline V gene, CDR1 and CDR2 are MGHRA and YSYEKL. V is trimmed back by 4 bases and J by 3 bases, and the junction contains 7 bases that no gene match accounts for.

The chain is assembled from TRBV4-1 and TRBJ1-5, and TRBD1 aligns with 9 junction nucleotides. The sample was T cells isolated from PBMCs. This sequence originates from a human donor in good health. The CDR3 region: CASSRSGTGINQPQHF. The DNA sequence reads TGCGCCAGCAGCCGATCCGGGACAGGGATCAATCAGCCCCAGCATTTT.